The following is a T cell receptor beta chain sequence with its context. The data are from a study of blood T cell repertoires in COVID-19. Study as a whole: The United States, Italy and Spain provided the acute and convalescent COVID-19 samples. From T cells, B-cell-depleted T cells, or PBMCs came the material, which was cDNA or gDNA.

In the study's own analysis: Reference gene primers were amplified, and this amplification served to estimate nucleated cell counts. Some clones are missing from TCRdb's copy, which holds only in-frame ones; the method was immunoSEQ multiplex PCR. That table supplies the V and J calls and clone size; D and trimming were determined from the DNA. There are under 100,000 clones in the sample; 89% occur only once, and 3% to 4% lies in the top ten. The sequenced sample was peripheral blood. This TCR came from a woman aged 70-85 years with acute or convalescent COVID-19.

The CDR3 spells CASSTTGERNEQFF. The CDR3 DNA sequence: TGTGCCAGTAGTACAACAGGGGAACGCAATGAGCAGTTCTTC. V gene TRBV19 combines with J gene TRBJ2-1; 7 nucleotides match TRBD1. V was clipped by 4 bases and J by 6 bases; unmatched bases: 6. CDR1 and CDR2 from the germline V gene are LNHDA and SQIVND (reference sequence). The CDR3 has 14 amino acids.